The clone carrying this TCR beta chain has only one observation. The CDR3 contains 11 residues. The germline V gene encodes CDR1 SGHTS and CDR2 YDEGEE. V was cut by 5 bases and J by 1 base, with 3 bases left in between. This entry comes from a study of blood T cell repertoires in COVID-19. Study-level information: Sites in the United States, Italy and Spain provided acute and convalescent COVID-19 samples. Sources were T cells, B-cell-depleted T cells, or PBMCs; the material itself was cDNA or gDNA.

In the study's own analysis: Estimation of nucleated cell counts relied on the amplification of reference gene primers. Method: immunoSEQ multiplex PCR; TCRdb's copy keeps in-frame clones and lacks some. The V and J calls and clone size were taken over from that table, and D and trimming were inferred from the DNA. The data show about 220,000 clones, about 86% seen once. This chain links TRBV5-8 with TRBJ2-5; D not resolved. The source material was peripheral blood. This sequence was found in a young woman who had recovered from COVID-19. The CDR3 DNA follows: TGTGCCAGCAGACTCCAAGAGACCCAGTACTTC. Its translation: CASRLQETQYF. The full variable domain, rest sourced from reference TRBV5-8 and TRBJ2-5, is EAGVTQSPTHLIKTRGQQATLRCSPISGHTSVYWYQQALGLGLQFLLWYDEGEERNRGNFPPRFSGRQFPNYSSELNVNALELEDSALYLCASRLQETQYFGPGTRLLVL.